This T cell receptor beta chain appears in the sequencing data of a study of radiation and T cells in renal cell carcinoma. Whole-study results and caveats: Irradiated tumors had higher TCR clonality than control tumors. No pretreatment tumor biopsies were available for baseline clonotypes.

Repertoires were generated with immunoSEQ multiplex PCR, while TCRdb's copy carries only in-frame clones and drops some. Of around 19,000 clones in the sample, about 50% are singletons; the top ten hold approximately 10%. Concerning this clone: Its target is unknown.

Treatment: 15 Gy SBRT to primary tumor, nephrectomy 4 weeks later. Sequences were derived from tumor tissue, sampled from a patient whose treatment included radiotherapy and nephrectomy. The source of this sequence is a man aged 50 to 59 with renal cell carcinoma.

The CDR3 here is CAWNTGFSGYTF. The CDR3 region has the DNA TGTGCCTGGAATACAGGGTTTTCTGGCTACACCTTC. The rearrangement links TRBV30 to TRBJ1-2; tentative D call: TRBD1 (6 bases). The CDR3 extends over 12 amino acids. The V end lost 4 bases, the J end lost 7 bases, and 13 bases lay between the germline ends. In germline, CDR1 is GTSNPN, CDR2 SVGIG (reference sequence).